A single sample gave rise to the 14 T cell receptor beta chains below, sequenced in a study of T-cell memory formation after mild COVID-19. TCRdb recomputed calls from the 5' RACE reads with MiXCR, one row per CDR3 protein. This table has approximately 390,000 distinct CDR3 sequences, approximately 15% appearing once. The sample comprised PBMCs or a T cell subset sorted from them (not recorded which). The receptors here all came from a man between 18 and 35 years old who had mild COVID-19 (a few samples of this study predate the infection). Cell type and time point are not known.

The rearrangement uses TRBV6-2 or TRBV6-3 and TRBJ2-7; D is undetermined. V dropped 5 bases and J dropped 3 bases, with 11 bases sitting between them. The CDR3 is 13 amino acids. Germline CDR1 is MNHEY and CDR2 is SVGEGT. The CDR3 is CASSETRHYEQYV. DNA of the CDR3: TGTGCCAGCAGTGAGACACGGCACTACGAGCAGTACGTC.

The chain couples TRBV28 to TRBJ1-6, with TRBD1 as a possible D gene (6 bases). The V and J ends lost 4 bases and 7 bases respectively, with 11 bases between them. The CDR3 loop spans 14 amino acids. Germline CDR1 is MDHEN and CDR2 is SYDVKM. The CDR3 coding sequence is TGTGCCAGCAGTTCAGCTACAGGGAATTCACCCCTCCACTTT. Protein product: CASSSATGNSPLHF.

This clonotype was observed a few times. The chain joins TRBV5-5 to TRBJ2-2; 8 bases are shared with TRBD1. The length of the CDR3 is 18 residues. CDR1 and CDR2 (germline): SGHKS, YYEKEE (reference sequence). V was clipped by 2 bases and J by 6 bases; unmatched bases: 15. CDR3 sequence (DNA): TGTGCCAGCAGCTTAGGTGTCGAGGGCAGGGGGCATTCCGGGGAGCTGTTTTTT. This gives the protein CASSLGVEGRGHSGELFF.

V and J are TRBV2 and TRBJ2-5; TRBD2 aligns across 13 bases. From germline, CDR1 is SNHLY and CDR2 FYNNEI. This CDR3 contains 15 residues. V gave up 8 bases and J gave up 7 bases; unmatched junction bases: 10. CDR3 DNA sequence: TGTGCCAGCCGGGACGGACTAGCGGGGGTTGGGACCCAGTACTTC. It translates to CASRDGLAGVGTQYF.

The V and J genes are TRBV5-1 and TRBJ1-4, with TRBD1 matching over 7 bases. This CDR3 has 13 amino acids. CDR1 is SGHRS and CDR2 is YFSETQ in the germline V gene. J was trimmed by 11 bases and V by 4 bases; bases with no gene match: 8. The CDR3 nucleotides read TGCGCCAGCAGCACGGCAGACAGGGCGAAACTGTTTTTT. Translation: CASSTADRAKLFF.

The V gene is TRBV15, the J gene TRBJ1-3; the D gene is possibly TRBD1 (5 bases). From germline, CDR1 is LNHNV and CDR2 YYDKDF (reference sequence). The CDR3 consists of 18 residues. Trimming removed 3 bases from V and 4 bases from J, with 22 bases in between. The CDR3 loop reads CATSRVTVRDGRGNTIYF. The CDR3 DNA sequence: TGTGCCACCAGCAGGGTGACCGTCCGGGACGGGAGAGGAAACACCATATATTTT.

The V and J genes are TRBV28 and TRBJ1-2; D remains unclear. Germline V gene lookup returns CDR1 MDHEN and CDR2 SYDVKM. The V gene lost 4 bases and the J gene lost 0 bases, with 12 bases spanning the gap. CDR3 length: 15 amino acids. The chain's CDR3 is CASSSFSEANYGYTF. The CDR3 DNA reads TGTGCCAGCAGTTCGTTCAGCGAAGCTAACTATGGCTACACCTTC.

This chain links TRBV4-3 with TRBJ1-4, with 9 bases identical to TRBD1. The J segment lost 8 bases and the V segment lost 4 bases, leaving 11 bases of the junction unmatched. Germline V gene sequence: CDR1 LGHNA, CDR2 YSLEER. CDR3 length: 16 amino acids. DNA of the CDR3: TGCGCCAGCAGCCCGAAGTGGGGACAGGGTACGGAAAAACTGTTTTTT. Protein product: CASSPKWGQGTEKLFF.

In its sample, this clonotype was seen a few times. The V gene is TRBV5-5, the J gene TRBJ1-5; D call uncertain. The CDR3 has 15 amino acids. Trimming shortened V by 1 base and J by 3 bases, and 11 bases separated the two germline ends. Germline V lookup: CDR1 SGHKS, CDR2 YYEKEE (reference sequence). The CDR3 coding sequence is TGTGCCAGCAGCTTGAGGGAACAGTCCAATCAGCCCCAGCATTTT. Its protein is CASSLREQSNQPQHF.

This clonotype was seen more than once but under ten times. V is TRBV7-2 and J is TRBJ2-3, with 11 nucleotides matching TRBD2. J was trimmed by 7 bases and V by 5 bases; bases with no gene match: 8. The V gene's germline CDR1 is SGHTA and CDR2 FQGNSA. The CDR3 totals 15 residues. The CDR3 sequence: CASSGTSGGANTQYF. The CDR3, as DNA: TGTGCCAGCAGCGGTACTAGCGGGGGAGCGAATACGCAGTATTTT.

V gene TRBV9 combines with J gene TRBJ1-6; D is unclear. V gave up 4 bases and J gave up 6 bases, with 14 bases separating them. The CDR3 sequence is 15 residues long. Germline-derived CDR1 and CDR2 are SGDLS and YYNGEE. The CDR3 is CASSPTYGSNSPLHF. The CDR3 nucleotides are TGTGCCAGCAGCCCGACCTATGGGAGTAATTCACCCCTCCACTTT.

This clonotype was counted a few times. This chain links TRBV29-1 with TRBJ1-2; no reliable D call. V lost 1 base and J 8 bases, leaving 14 bases between the germline ends. Germline V gene data show CDR1 as SQVTM and CDR2 as ANQGSEA. The CDR3 contains 13 residues. The CDR3 nucleotides are TGCAGCGTTGAAGTTTCCGAAGGGCTAGGCTACACCTTC. Translated: CSVEVSEGLGYTF.

The chain uses TRBV7-2 and TRBJ2-1; 7 nucleotides agree with TRBD2. From germline, CDR1 is SGHTA and CDR2 FQGNSA. The CDR3 loop spans 18 amino acids. Losses at the gene ends were 5 bases for V and 1 base for J; bases not matched to a gene: 14. CDR3 sequence reads: CASSTQAGRLLSYNEQFF. Written as DNA, the CDR3 is TGTGCCAGCAGCACCCAAGCGGGGCGTCTTTTATCCTACAATGAGCAGTTCTTC.

This clonotype appeared many times. The chain employs TRBV28 and TRBJ2-1; no firm D call. This CDR3 has 16 residues. Deletions cut 3 bases from V and 3 bases from J, with 15 bases between. Germline V lookup: CDR1 MDHEN, CDR2 SYDVKM. CDR3 amino acids: CASSFPRIRNYNEQFF. Written as DNA, the CDR3 is TGTGCCAGCAGTTTCCCCCGAATTAGAAACTACAATGAGCAGTTCTTC.